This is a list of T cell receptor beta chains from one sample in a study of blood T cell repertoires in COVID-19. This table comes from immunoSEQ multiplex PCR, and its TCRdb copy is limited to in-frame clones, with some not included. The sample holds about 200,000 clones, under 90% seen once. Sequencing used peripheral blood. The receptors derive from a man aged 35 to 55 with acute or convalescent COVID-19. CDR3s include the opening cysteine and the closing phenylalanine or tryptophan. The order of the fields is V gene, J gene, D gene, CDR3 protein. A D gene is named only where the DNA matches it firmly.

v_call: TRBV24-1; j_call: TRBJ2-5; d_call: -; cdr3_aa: CATSLRRSETQYF
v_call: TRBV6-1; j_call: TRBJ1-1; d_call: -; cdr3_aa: CASNHRVNTEAFF
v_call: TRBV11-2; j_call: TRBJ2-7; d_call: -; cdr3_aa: CASSLVSHRNQYF
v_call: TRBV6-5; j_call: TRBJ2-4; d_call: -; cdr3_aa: CASSYSEGRNIQYF
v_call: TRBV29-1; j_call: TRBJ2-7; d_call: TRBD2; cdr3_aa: CSVGGLAGTLLAGEQYF
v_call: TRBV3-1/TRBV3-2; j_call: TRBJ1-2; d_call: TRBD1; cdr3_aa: CASSQDQGQGNGYTF
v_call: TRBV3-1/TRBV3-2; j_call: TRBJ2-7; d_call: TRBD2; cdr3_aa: CASSHTSGGLSSYEQYF
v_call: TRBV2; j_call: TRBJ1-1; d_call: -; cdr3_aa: CASSEVEGGEAFF
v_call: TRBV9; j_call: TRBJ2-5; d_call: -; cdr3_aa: CASSSGGGKGVETQYF
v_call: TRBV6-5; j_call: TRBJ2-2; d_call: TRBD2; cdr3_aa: CASSYGGLGTGELFF
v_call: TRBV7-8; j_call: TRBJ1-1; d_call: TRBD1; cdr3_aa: CASSVMGTGNTEAFF
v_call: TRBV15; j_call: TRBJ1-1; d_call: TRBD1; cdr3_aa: CATSRPGGDRDTEAFF
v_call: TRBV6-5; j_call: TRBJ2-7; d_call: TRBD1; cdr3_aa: CASRVVQGAYEQYF
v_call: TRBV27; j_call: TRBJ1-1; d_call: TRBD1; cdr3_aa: CASSLGTGGGAFF
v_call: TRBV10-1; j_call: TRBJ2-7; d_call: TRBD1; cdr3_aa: CASSEGTGFYEQYF
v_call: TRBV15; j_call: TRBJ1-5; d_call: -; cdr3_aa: CATSRGGRNQPQHF
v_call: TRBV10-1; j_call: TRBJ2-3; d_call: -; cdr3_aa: CASSDGSSTDTQYF
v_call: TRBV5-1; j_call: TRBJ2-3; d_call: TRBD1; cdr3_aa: CASSLEPPGTGGPDTQYF
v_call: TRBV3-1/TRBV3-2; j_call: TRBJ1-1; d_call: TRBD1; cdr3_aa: CASSQGGDSEAFF
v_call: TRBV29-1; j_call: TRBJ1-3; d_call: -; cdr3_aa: CSVTRNSGNTIYF
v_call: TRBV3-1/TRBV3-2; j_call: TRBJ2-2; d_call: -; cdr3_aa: CASSQDSAGELFF
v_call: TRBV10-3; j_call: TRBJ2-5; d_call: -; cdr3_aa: CAISESPTGIQETQYF
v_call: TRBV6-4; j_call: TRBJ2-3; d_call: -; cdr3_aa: CASSDLGTSTDTQYF
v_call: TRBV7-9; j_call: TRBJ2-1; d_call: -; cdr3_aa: CASSPDSNNEQFF
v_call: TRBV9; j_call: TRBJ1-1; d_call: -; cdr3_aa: CASSGGGQGEAFF
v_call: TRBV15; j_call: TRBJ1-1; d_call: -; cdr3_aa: CATSRVPTAEAFF
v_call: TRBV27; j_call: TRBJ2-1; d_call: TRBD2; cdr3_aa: CASSLGGLAGGLRFF
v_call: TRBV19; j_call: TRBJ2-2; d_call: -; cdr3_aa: CASSIGVVDTGELFF
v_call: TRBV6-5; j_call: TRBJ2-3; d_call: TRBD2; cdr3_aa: CASSYDLAGGDTQYF
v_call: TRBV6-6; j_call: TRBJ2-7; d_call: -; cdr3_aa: CASSYPGIYEQYF
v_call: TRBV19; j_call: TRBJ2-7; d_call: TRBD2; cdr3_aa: CASSKAGSGGKLRNEQYF
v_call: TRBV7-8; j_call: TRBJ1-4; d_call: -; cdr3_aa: CASSLDRRVNEKLFF
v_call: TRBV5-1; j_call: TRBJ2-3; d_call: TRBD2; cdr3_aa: CASSLATGGSTDTQYF
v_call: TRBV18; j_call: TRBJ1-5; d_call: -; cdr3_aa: CASSPDPVREQPQHF
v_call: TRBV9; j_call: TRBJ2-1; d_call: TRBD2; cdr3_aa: CASSVASGYNEQFF
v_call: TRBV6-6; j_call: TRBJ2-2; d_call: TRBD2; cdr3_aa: CASSPEPILAGGILNTGELFF
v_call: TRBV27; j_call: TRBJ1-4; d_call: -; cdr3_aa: CASSFAAGNEKLFF
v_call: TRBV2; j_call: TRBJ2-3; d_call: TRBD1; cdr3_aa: CASSGDRAMSTDTQYF
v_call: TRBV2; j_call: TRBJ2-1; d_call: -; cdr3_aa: CASSGGTPNEQFF
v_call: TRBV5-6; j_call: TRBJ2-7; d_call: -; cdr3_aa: CASSLMGAYYEQYF
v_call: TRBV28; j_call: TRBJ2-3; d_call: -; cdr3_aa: CASSPPDSTPNTDTQYF
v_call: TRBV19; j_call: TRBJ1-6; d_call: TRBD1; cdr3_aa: CASSMGQGNNSPLHF
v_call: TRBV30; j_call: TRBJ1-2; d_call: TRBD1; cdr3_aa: CAWSPGQAAGYTF
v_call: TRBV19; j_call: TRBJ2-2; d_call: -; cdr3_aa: CASSTSGQGGGELFF
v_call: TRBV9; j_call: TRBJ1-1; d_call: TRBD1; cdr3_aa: CASSKDQQGQGNTEAFF
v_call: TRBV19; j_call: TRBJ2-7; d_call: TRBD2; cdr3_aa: CASSTGTNYEQYF
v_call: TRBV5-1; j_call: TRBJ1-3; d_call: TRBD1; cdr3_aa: CASSATGSGNTIYF
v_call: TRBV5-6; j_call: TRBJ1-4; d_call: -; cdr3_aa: CASSWTAANEKLFF
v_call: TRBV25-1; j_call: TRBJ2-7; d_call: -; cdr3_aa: CASSDDRSYEQYF
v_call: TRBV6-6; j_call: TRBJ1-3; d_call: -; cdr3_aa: CASRQSGAGNTIYF
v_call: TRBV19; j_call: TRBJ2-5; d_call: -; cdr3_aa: CASSIIGGETQYF
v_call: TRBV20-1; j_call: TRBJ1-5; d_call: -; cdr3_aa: CSASWGGQPQHF
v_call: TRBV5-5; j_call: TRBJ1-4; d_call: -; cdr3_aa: CASSLEEGDGLFRKLFF
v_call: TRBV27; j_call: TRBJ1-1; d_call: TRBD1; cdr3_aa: CASSLNRGSEAFF